This entry lists 4 T cell receptor beta chains sequenced from one sample in a study of beta chain features in type 1 diabetes. Expressed TCRB transcripts were sequenced, since all the RNA that had been isolated was reverse transcribed. Only in-frame clones appear in the TCRdb table, and some are missing; sequencing was by immunoSEQ multiplex PCR. The repertoire has 200,000 to 250,000 clones, roughly 15% of them found once; the top ten carry more than 0.02%. The sequenced sample consisted of naive CD4+ T cells from blood. These receptors were obtained from a woman aged 40 to 49 in good health.

In this sample, this clone turned up a few times. V usage is TRBV2 and J usage is TRBJ1-1; the match to TRBD1 covers 7 bases. V lost 6 bases, J lost 2 bases, and 6 bases stayed unmatched. This CDR3 has 14 amino acids. Germline lookup yields CDR1 SNHLY and CDR2 FYNNEI. The CDR3 DNA is TGTGCCAGCAGCGAACAGGGGTTAAACACTGAAGCTTTCTTT. Encoded protein: CASSEQGLNTEAFF.

This clone was detected only a few times. The chain uses TRBV19 and TRBJ1-1; the match to TRBD1 covers 7 bases. J lost 0 bases, V lost 6 bases, and 7 bases had no gene match. The CDR3 has 15 residues. CDR1 and CDR2 (germline): LNHDA, SQIVND (reference sequence). CDR3 sequence (DNA): TGTGCCAGTAGCCGGGACAGTCAAATGAACACTGAAGCTTTCTTT. Amino acids: CASSRDSQMNTEAFF.

The chain employs TRBV5-1 and TRBJ1-4, with no clear D. The CDR3 runs to 15 residues. Trimming pared 6 bases from V and 0 bases from J, leaving 12 bases between. Germline-derived CDR1 and CDR2 are SGHRS and YFSETQ. CDR3 loop: CASTPRTATNEKLFF. CDR3 DNA: TGCGCCAGCACCCCCAGGACTGCAACTAATGAAAAACTGTTTTTT.

The gene calls are TRBV25-1 and TRBJ2-3, with D perhaps matching TRBD1 (6 bases). CDR3 length equals 15 residues. Trimming removed 4 bases from V and 2 bases from J, with 13 bases in between. The germline CDR1 and CDR2 sequences are MGHDK and SYGVNS. The CDR3 sequence is CASSGYRAFTDTQYF. The CDR3 nucleotides are TGTGCCAGCAGTGGGTACAGGGCTTTCACAGATACGCAGTATTTT.